One and the same sample provided the 30 T cell receptor beta chains below, sequenced in a study of blood T cell repertoires in COVID-19. Profiling relied on immunoSEQ multiplex PCR, and the TCRdb table lists in-frame clones only, not all of them. The sample lists 45,000 to 60,000 clones; approximately 83% were seen once. Sequenced input: peripheral blood. The receptor set was obtained from a man aged 80 or over with COVID-19, enrolled during active disease.

This rearrangement joins TRBV5-4 to TRBJ2-7; D is perhaps TRBD2 (7 bases). This CDR3 contains 16 residues. The V and J ends lost 4 bases and 12 bases respectively, with 29 bases between them. The V gene's germline CDR1 is SGHNT and CDR2 YYREEE (reference sequence). The CDR3: CASSPEGGRNIYGWYF. In DNA form, the CDR3 reads TGTGCCAGCAGCCCCGAGGGGGGGCGGAATATTTACGGGTGGTACTTC.

This chain connects TRBV19 to TRBJ2-1; 12 positions match TRBD1. CDR1 and CDR2 (germline): LNHDA, SQIVND (reference sequence). The length of the CDR3 is 18 residues. With 7 bases clipped from V and 2 bases from J, the junction kept 12 bases outside the gene matches. The CDR3 loop reads CASTLGQGARPPYNEQFF. CDR3 nucleotide sequence: TGTGCCAGTACCCTGGGACAGGGGGCGCGCCCCCCCTACAATGAGCAGTTCTTC.

This clone has a single count. This chain uses TRBV5-1 with TRBJ1-2; D gene uncertain. The CDR3 is 13 residues long. V lost 2 bases, J lost 4 bases, and 9 bases lay in between. Germline CDR1 and CDR2: SGHRS and YFSETQ. CDR3 region: CASSFDSGYGYTF. In DNA, the CDR3 is TGCGCCAGCAGCTTTGACTCTGGCTATGGCTACACCTTC.

The gene calls are TRBV7-2 and TRBJ1-5; 8 bases are shared with TRBD1. CDR3 size: 14 residues. Germline lookup yields CDR1 SGHTA and CDR2 FQGNSA. V dropped 3 bases and J dropped 5; count of bases not matched to a gene: 3. CDR3 nucleotide sequence: TGTGCCAGCAGCTTCCAACAGGGGGATCAGCCCCAGCATTTT. This codes for CASSFQQGDQPQHF.

The CDR3 region is CASTVLGGSYEQYF. DNA of the CDR3: TGTGCCAGCACTGTCCTTGGCGGCTCCTACGAGCAGTACTTC. The V gene is TRBV2, the J gene TRBJ2-7; no reliable D call. Germline V gene sequence: CDR1 SNHLY, CDR2 FYNNEI. The CDR3 length is 14 residues. V was pared by 7 bases and J by 0 bases, with 13 bases between.

Of note for this clone: A read error may produce the germline difference seen at one junction end. The rearrangement uses TRBV6-2 or TRBV6-3 and TRBJ1-1; TRBD1 might be the D (6 bases). The CDR3 consists of 14 residues. Germline values: CDR1 MNHEY, CDR2 SVGEGT. The CDR3: CASSIGQMNAEAFF. Written as DNA, the CDR3 is TGTGCCAGCAGTATCGGACAGATGAACGCTGAAGCTTTCTTT.

The rearrangement links TRBV2 to TRBJ1-2, with a weak D call TRBD1 (5 bases). Germline V gene sequence: CDR1 SNHLY, CDR2 FYNNEI. V shed 3 bases and J shed 7 bases, with 15 bases lying between them. The CDR3 is 14 residues long. CDR3 in DNA: TGTGCCAGCAGTGATTTTTTAACAGGAGCTGGCTACACCTTC. It specifies CASSDFLTGAGYTF.

This chain connects TRBV6-6 to TRBJ2-1; D remains unclear. V lost 0 bases to trimming and J lost 5 bases, with 5 bases between them. The germline V gene encodes CDR1 MNHNY and CDR2 SVGAGI (reference sequence). This CDR3 spans 13 amino acids. CDR3 amino acids: CASSYSSNNEQFF. Written as DNA, the CDR3 is TGTGCCAGCAGTTACTCGAGCAACAATGAGCAGTTCTTC.

The CDR3 DNA reads TGTGCCAGCTCACCCCCGGGGGGGAACTATGGCTACACCTTC. Its translation is CASSPPGGNYGYTF. The V gene is TRBV18, the J gene TRBJ1-2; D is possibly TRBD1 (5 bases). This CDR3 spans 14 amino acids. Trimming left V 3 bases short and J 2 bases short, with 10 bases between. Germline CDR1 and CDR2: KGHSH and LQKENI.

The rearrangement uses TRBV19 and TRBJ1-1; 7 nucleotides match TRBD1. Germline CDR1 and CDR2: LNHDA and SQIVND (reference sequence). V shed 3 bases, J shed 4 bases, and the junction held 8 bases outside the gene matches. CDR3 length: 15 residues. CDR3 DNA sequence: TGTGCCAGTAGTATGGGCTACAGGGGTTCCACTGAAGCTTTCTTT. Residues: CASSMGYRGSTEAFF.

This chain links TRBV20-1 with TRBJ1-1, with no clear D. Looked up from germline, CDR1 is DFQATT and CDR2 is SNEGSKA (reference sequence). The CDR3 totals 11 residues. V dropped 0 bases and J dropped 4 bases, with 3 bases sitting between them. The CDR3 nucleotides are TGCAGTGCTAGAGAGAGCACTGAAGCTTTCTTT. Translation: CSARESTEAFF.

CDR3 nucleotides: TGTGCCAGCAGTGAAATCCCAGGCCATTCGAACCTCAAAACCGAGCAGTACTTC. This gives the protein CASSEIPGHSNLKTEQYF. The gene calls are TRBV6-1 and TRBJ2-7; D call uncertain. With 2 bases removed from V and 6 bases from J, the gap between germline ends came to 26 bases. CDR1 is MNHNS, CDR2 SASEGT, per germline. The CDR3 consists of 18 residues.

V usage is TRBV7-7 and J usage is TRBJ1-4; 7 bases are shared with TRBD1. Germline V gives CDR1 SSHAT, CDR2 FNYEAQ (reference sequence). This CDR3 spans 15 amino acids. J lost 4 bases, V lost 4 bases, and 6 bases had no gene match. This CDR3 reads CASSSSTGFNEKLFF. CDR3 coding DNA: TGTGCCAGCAGCTCATCGACAGGGTTTAATGAAAAACTGTTTTTT. The whole variable domain, remainder taken from reference TRBV7-7 and TRBJ1-4, is GAGVSQSPRYKVTKRGQDVTLRCDPISSHATLYWYQQALGQGPEFLTYFNYEAQPDKSGLPSDRFSAERPEGSISTLTIQRTEQRDSAMYRCASSSSTGFNEKLFFGSGTQLSVL.

The rearrangement links TRBV19 to TRBJ2-1, with D possibly matching TRBD1 (6 bases). This CDR3 comprises 14 residues. Per germline, CDR1 LNHDA and CDR2 SQIVND (reference sequence). V was pared by 5 bases and J by 4 bases, with 12 bases between. The chain's CDR3 is CASSWGPAYNEQFF. In DNA form, the CDR3 reads TGTGCCAGTAGTTGGGGGCCAGCTTACAATGAGCAGTTCTTC. The full variable domain, with the rest looked up from reference TRBV19 and TRBJ2-1, is DGGITQSPKYLFRKEGQNVTLSCEQNLNHDAMYWYRQDPGQGLRLIYYSQIVNDFQKGDIAEGYSVSREKKESFPLTVTSAQKNPTAFYLCASSWGPAYNEQFFGPGTRLTVL.

This clone has more than one count but fewer than ten. The V gene is TRBV3-1 (or the pseudogene TRBV3-2), the J gene TRBJ1-2; 8 bases are a match to TRBD1. CDR1 is LGHDT and CDR2 is YNNKEL in the germline V gene (reference sequence). This CDR3 has 15 residues. V trimming: 1 base; J trimming: 2 bases; junction bases outside the gene matches: 3. The CDR3 DNA follows: TGTGCCAGCAGCCAAGCAGGGGGCGCGAACTATGGCTACACCTTC. Its protein is CASSQAGGANYGYTF.

This chain links TRBV18 with TRBJ2-1, with 9 positions matching TRBD1. The germline V gene encodes CDR1 KGHSH and CDR2 LQKENI. The junction had 6 bases not matched to a gene; V was cut back by 3 bases and J by 6 bases. The CDR3 has 15 amino acids. This CDR3 is CASSPQQGAPNEQFF. In nucleotides, the CDR3 is TGTGCCAGCTCACCGCAACAGGGGGCCCCCAATGAGCAGTTCTTC.

The V gene is TRBV24-1, the J gene TRBJ1-4; D may be TRBD1 (6 bases). The CDR3 contains 16 residues. Germline lookup yields CDR1 KGHDR and CDR2 SFDVKD. V was cut by 0 bases and J by 7 bases, with 14 bases left in between. CDR3 region: CATSDLKGRGSEKLFF. The CDR3 DNA reads TGTGCCACCAGTGATTTGAAGGGCAGGGGCTCTGAAAAACTGTTTTTT.

This clone ranks as medium-sized (0.01 to 0.1%). This chain joins TRBV19 and TRBJ1-5; 9 positions match TRBD1. Germline-derived CDR1 and CDR2 are LNHDA and SQIVND (reference sequence). The CDR3 consists of 15 residues. V gave up 6 bases and J gave up 6 bases; unmatched junction bases: 9. The CDR3 spells CASSVKWDRAQPQHF. The CDR3 DNA reads as TGTGCCAGTAGCGTAAAATGGGACAGGGCTCAGCCCCAGCATTTT. The entire variable domain, with the rest obtained from reference TRBV19 and TRBJ1-5, is as follows: DGGITQSPKYLFRKEGQNVTLSCEQNLNHDAMYWYRQDPGQGLRLIYYSQIVNDFQKGDIAEGYSVSREKKESFPLTVTSAQKNPTAFYLCASSVKWDRAQPQHFGDGTRLSIL.

The J gene is TRBJ2-1, the V gene TRBV6-2 or TRBV6-3; 8 bases align to TRBD2. Trimming removed 4 bases from V and 2 bases from J; junction bases left unmatched: 7. The CDR3 extends over 16 amino acids. Germline V gene sequence: CDR1 MNHEY, CDR2 SVGEGT. CDR3 amino acids: CASSSVRGGPYNEQFF. For the CDR3, the DNA is TGTGCCAGCAGTTCCGTCCGGGGGGGTCCCTACAATGAGCAGTTCTTC.

This chain joins TRBV9 and TRBJ1-6; D is perhaps TRBD1 (5 bases). The CDR3 sequence is 17 residues long. Trimming stripped 3 bases from V and 10 bases from J, with 23 bases between. Germline V CDR1 and CDR2: SGDLS, YYNGEE. The CDR3 coding sequence is TGTGCCAGCAGCGGAGCCGCCGGGGGGACGTTCGGCTCACCCCTCCACTTT. Encoded protein: CASSGAAGGTFGSPLHF.

This chain connects TRBV5-8 to TRBJ1-5, with no clear D. V lost 4 bases, J lost 7 bases, and 21 bases lay in between. Germline lookup yields CDR1 SGHTS and CDR2 YDEGEE. The CDR3 runs to 16 residues. The CDR3 reads CASSGRRAWREQPQHF. The CDR3 nucleotides are TGTGCCAGCAGCGGACGGAGGGCCTGGCGAGAGCAGCCCCAGCATTTT. The whole variable domain, filled in from reference TRBV5-8 and TRBJ1-5, reads EAGVTQSPTHLIKTRGQQATLRCSPISGHTSVYWYQQALGLGLQFLLWYDEGEERNRGNFPPRFSGRQFPNYSSELNVNALELEDSALYLCASSGRRAWREQPQHFGDGTRLSIL.

This clone was counted only a few times. V gene TRBV6-6 combines with J gene TRBJ1-5, with TRBD1 matching 10 bases. The CDR3 is 15 amino acids. V trimming: 5 bases; J trimming: 7 bases; junction bases outside the gene matches: 8. Germline CDR1 reads MNHNY; CDR2 reads SVGAGI (reference sequence). This CDR3 reads CASSGQGGFGQPQHF. As DNA, the CDR3 is TGTGCCAGCAGTGGACAGGGGGGCTTCGGCCAGCCCCAGCATTTT.

This clone occurred a few times. J is TRBJ2-4 and V is TRBV2; 7 positions match TRBD2. The CDR3 loop spans 15 amino acids. The germline V gene has CDR1 SNHLY and CDR2 FYNNEI. Trimming took 2 bases from V and 3 from J; bases not matched to a gene: 4. CDR3 coding DNA: TGTGCCAGCAGTGAACTGGGGGGGGACAAAAACATTCAGTACTTC. The encoded protein is CASSELGGDKNIQYF. The whole variable domain, remainder taken from reference TRBV2 and TRBJ2-4, is EPEVTQTPSHQVTQMGQEVILRCVPISNHLYFYWYRQILGQKVEFLVSFYNNEISEKSEIFDDQFSVERPDGSNFTLKIRSTKLEDSAMYFCASSELGGDKNIQYFGAGTRLSVL.

The rearrangement uses TRBV19 and TRBJ1-5; 7 positions match TRBD1. The CDR3 consists of 17 residues. V shed 7 bases, J shed 1 base, and the junction held 13 bases outside the gene matches. Germline values: CDR1 LNHDA, CDR2 SQIVND (reference sequence). The CDR3 is CASIGGGAGSSNQPQHF. The CDR3 DNA reads as TGTGCCAGTATTGGAGGGGGCGCGGGCTCAAGCAATCAGCCCCAGCATTTT.

The rearrangement uses TRBV12-3 or TRBV12-4 and TRBJ1-3; D not certain. CDR3 size: 13 residues. With 3 bases removed from V and 2 bases from J, the gap between germline ends came to 5 bases. The DNA for the CDR3 is TGTGCCAGCAGTTTTAATCCTGGAAACACCATATATTTT. Translated: CASSFNPGNTIYF.

The chain has TRBV19 and TRBJ2-7; 9 nucleotides agree with TRBD1. CDR1 is LNHDA, CDR2 SQIVND, per germline (reference sequence). The CDR3 is 15 residues long. V shed 0 bases and J 1 base; nucleotides not matched to a gene: 1. CDR3 sequence reads: CASSIDGTGSYEQYF. In nucleotides, the CDR3 is TGTGCCAGTAGTATAGATGGGACAGGGTCCTACGAGCAGTACTTC.

This chain links TRBV30 with TRBJ2-1; TRBD2 aligns across 12 bases. The CDR3 loop spans 13 amino acids. The V gene's germline CDR1 is GTSNPN and CDR2 SVGIG (reference sequence). Losses at the gene ends were 5 bases for V and 10 bases for J; bases not matched to a gene: 6. CDR3 protein: CAWLLAGGGEQFF. CDR3 coding DNA: TGTGCCTGGTTACTAGCGGGAGGTGGAGAGCAGTTCTTC.

Comments on this clone: Other nucleotide sequences in the sample specify the same CDR3. The V gene is TRBV15, the J gene TRBJ2-1; TRBD1 matches 10 bases. With V trimmed by 3 bases and J by 3 bases, 2 bases remained unmatched. Germline-derived CDR1 and CDR2 are LNHNV and YYDKDF (reference sequence). This CDR3 comprises 15 residues. The CDR3 sequence: CATSRDRGSYNEQFF. CDR3 coding DNA: TGTGCCACCAGCAGGGACAGGGGGAGCTACAATGAGCAGTTCTTC.

This clone was seen once. The chain employs TRBV5-4 and TRBJ2-2; possible D gene TRBD2, 6 bases. The V end was cut by 6 bases, the J end by 6 bases, with 18 bases between. Looked up from germline, CDR1 is SGHNT and CDR2 is YYREEE (reference sequence). CDR3 length: 15 residues. CDR3 protein: CASNMGGRRSGELFF. In DNA, the CDR3 is TGTGCCAGCAATATGGGGGGACGGCGATCCGGGGAGCTGTTTTTT.

The chain employs TRBV6-2 or TRBV6-3 and TRBJ2-5; the match to TRBD2 covers 11 bases. V lost 0 bases and J lost 4; bases outside the gene matches: 16. CDR3 length: 20 amino acids. Germline V gene data show CDR1 as MNHEY and CDR2 as SVGEGT. This chain's CDR3 is CASSYSMGSGGAAVGETQYF. DNA for the CDR3: TGTGCCAGCAGTTACTCGATGGGTAGCGGGGGGGCGGCGGTCGGAGAGACCCAGTACTTC.